The present T cell receptor beta chain was sequenced within a study of blood T cell repertoires in COVID-19. For the study at large: The cDNA or gDNA used as material had been derived from T cells, B-cell-depleted T cells, or PBMCs.

Using immunoSEQ multiplex PCR, the repertoire was profiled, and TCRdb retains in-frame clones only, with some absent. The data show 120,000 to 150,000 clones, approximately 88% seen once. Germline V lookup: CDR1 MNHEY, CDR2 SMNVEV (reference sequence). There are 16 residues in the CDR3. V lost 2 bases to trimming and J lost 3 bases, with 13 bases between them. What was sequenced was peripheral blood. The chain employs TRBV27 and TRBJ2-2; no firm D call. This receptor was obtained from a man in his 60s with active or convalescent COVID-19. CDR3 in amino acids: CASSLARRRDTGELFF. As DNA, the CDR3 is TGTGCCAGCAGTTTAGCGCGAAGGAGAGACACCGGGGAGCTGTTTTTT.